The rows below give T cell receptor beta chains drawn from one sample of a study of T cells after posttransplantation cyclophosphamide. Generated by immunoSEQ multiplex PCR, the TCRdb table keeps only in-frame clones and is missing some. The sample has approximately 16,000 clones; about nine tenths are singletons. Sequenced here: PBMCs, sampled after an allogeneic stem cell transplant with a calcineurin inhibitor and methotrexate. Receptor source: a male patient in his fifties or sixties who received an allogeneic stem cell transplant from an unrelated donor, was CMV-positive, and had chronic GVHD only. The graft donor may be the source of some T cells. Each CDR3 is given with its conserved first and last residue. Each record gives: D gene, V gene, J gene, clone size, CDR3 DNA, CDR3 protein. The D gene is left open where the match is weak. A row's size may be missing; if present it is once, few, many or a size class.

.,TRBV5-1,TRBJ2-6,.,TGCGCCAGCAGCTTTTCCCTAGCTACTGGGGCCAACGTCCTGACTTTC,CASSFSLATGANVLTF
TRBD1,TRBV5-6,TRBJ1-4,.,TGTGCCAGCAGCTTCCGGGACAGGGACGAAAAACTGTTTTTT,CASSFRDRDEKLFF
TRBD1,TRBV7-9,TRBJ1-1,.,TGTGCCAGCAGTCCCGGACAGGGAGCTGCCACTGAAGCTTTCTTT,CASSPGQGAATEAFF
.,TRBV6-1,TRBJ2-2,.,TGTGCCAGCAGTGAATCAGGGATCACCGGGGAGCTGTTTTTT,CASSESGITGELFF
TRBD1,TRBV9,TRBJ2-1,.,TGTGCCAGCAGCCAAGGGACAGGGTTAGGCGAGCAGTTCTTC,CASSQGTGLGEQFF
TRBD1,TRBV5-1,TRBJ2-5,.,TGCGCCAGCAGCTTGGTAGGGACAGGGGGCCAAGAGACCCAGTACTTC,CASSLVGTGGQETQYF
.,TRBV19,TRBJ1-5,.,TGTGCCAGTAGTATCATTACCAGGGGAGAAAGTCAGCCCCAGCATTTT,CASSIITRGESQPQHF
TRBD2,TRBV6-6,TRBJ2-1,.,TGTGCCAGCAGTCGCCCGGACGGGAGGGCCTACAATGAGCAGTTCTTC,CASSRPDGRAYNEQFF
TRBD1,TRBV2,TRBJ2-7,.,TGTGCCAGCAGTGTCTCAGGGGACAGTTTCTACGAGCAGTACTTC,CASSVSGDSFYEQYF
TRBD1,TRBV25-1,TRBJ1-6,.,TGTGCCAGCAGTGAGGGGACAGGGCTAGATTCACCCCTCCACTTT,CASSEGTGLDSPLHF
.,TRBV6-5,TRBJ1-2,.,TGTGCCAGCAGCCCTCGGACAGTCTATGGCTACACCTTC,CASSPRTVYGYTF
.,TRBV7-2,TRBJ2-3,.,TGTGCCAGCAGCTCTACGGTCACAGATACGCAGTATTTT,CASSSTVTDTQYF
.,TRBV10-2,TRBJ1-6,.,TGCGCCAGCCGTACACGCGCGGGGAATTCACCCCTCCACTTT,CASRTRAGNSPLHF
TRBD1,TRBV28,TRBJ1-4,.,TGTGCCAGCAGTGACAGGGGACTAACAACTAATGAAAAACTGTTTTTT,CASSDRGLTTNEKLFF
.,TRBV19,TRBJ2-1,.,TGTGCCAGTCGGAGCGCCCAAAGCTCCTACAATGAGCAGTTCTTC,CASRSAQSSYNEQFF
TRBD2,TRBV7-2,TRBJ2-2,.,TGTGCCAGCAGCTTAGTGTACTTAGCGGGAGGGCCAAACGGGGAGCTGTTTTTT,CASSLVYLAGGPNGELFF
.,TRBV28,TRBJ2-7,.,TGTGCCAGCAGCCTCGCCTACGAGCAGTACTTC,CASSLAYEQYF
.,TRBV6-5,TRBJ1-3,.,TGTGCCAGCAGTGCAGAGTACGGGGTGGGAAACACCATATATTTT,CASSAEYGVGNTIYF
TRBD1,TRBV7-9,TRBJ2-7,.,TGTGCCAGCAGTCCAATGTATTTCGGACAGGGCTACGAGCAGTACTTC,CASSPMYFGQGYEQYF
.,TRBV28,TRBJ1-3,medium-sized,TGTGCCAGCAGTGGGGGGGGCAGGAGCTCTGGAAACACCATATATTTT,CASSGGGRSSGNTIYF
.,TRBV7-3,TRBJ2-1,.,TGTGCCAGCAGCTTGTCACAGGGCGATGAGCAGTTCTTC,CASSLSQGDEQFF
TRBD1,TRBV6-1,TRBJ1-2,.,TGTGCCAGCAAAGGGACAGTTTATGGCTACACCTTC,CASKGTVYGYTF
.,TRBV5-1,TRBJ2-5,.,TGCGCCAGCAGCTTCAGCGGAATGCAAGAGACCCAGTACTTC,CASSFSGMQETQYF